These 13 T cell receptor beta chains originate from one sample sequenced in a study of T cells in Graves' hyperthyroidism and ophthalmopathy. It was RNA transcripts that yielded the amplified TCR beta CDR3 regions. The TCR CDR3 was amplified in a first-round RT-PCR using the HTBI primer set. TCRdb recomputed calls from the multiplex PCR reads with MiXCR, one row per CDR3 protein. The sample records about 480,000 distinct CDR3 sequences, approximately 24% being singletons. Specimen: blood. The receptors were gathered from a young woman with Graves' ophthalmopathy.

The gene calls are TRBV19 and TRBJ2-7; D remains ambiguous. Trimming took 10 bases from V and 6 from J, leaving 19 bases between them. Germline V gene sequence: CDR1 LNHDA, CDR2 SQIVND (reference sequence). CDR3 size: 13 residues. The CDR3 nucleotides read TGTGCCACCACAGCAAGCCCGCCCGTCGAGCAGTACTTC. Its protein product is CATTASPPVEQYF.

The gene calls are TRBV28 and TRBJ2-7, with 11 bases lining up with TRBD2. The J segment lost 2 bases and the V segment lost 5 bases, leaving 8 bases of the junction unmatched. The CDR3 is made up of 16 amino acids. In germline, CDR1 is MDHEN, CDR2 SYDVKM. The CDR3 loop reads CASSLRTSGPTYEQYF. CDR3 nucleotide sequence: TGTGCCAGCAGTCTCCGGACTAGCGGGCCAACCTACGAGCAGTACTTC.

Regarding this clonotype: One end of the junction fails to match germline, which may point to a read error. The chain couples TRBV12-3 or TRBV12-4 to TRBJ1-5; 9 bases are a match to TRBD1. The CDR3 totals 14 residues. The CDR3 reads CAGSRQGGNQPQHF. CDR3 DNA sequence: TGTGCCGGCAGCCGACAGGGGGGGAATCAGCCCCAGCATTTT.

Ten or more counts support this clonotype. V usage is TRBV29-1 and J usage is TRBJ1-3; D is ambiguous. With 4 bases removed from V and 4 bases from J, the gap between germline ends came to 11 bases. This CDR3 is built from 13 residues. In germline, CDR1 is SQVTM, CDR2 ANQGSEA. In DNA, the CDR3 is TGCAGCGTTGCCGGGAACCTCGGAAACACCATATATTTT. It translates to CSVAGNLGNTIYF.

This clonotype was picked up many times. The rearrangement uses TRBV6-1 and TRBJ1-3; possibly TRBD1 for D (6 bases). Trimming stripped 2 bases from V and 1 base from J, with 6 bases between. The germline gives CDR1 MNHNS, CDR2 SASEGT. The CDR3 runs 14 residues. The CDR3 sequence: CASSEQGSGNTIYF. CDR3 coding DNA: TGTGCCAGCAGTGAACAGGGGTCTGGAAACACCATATATTTT.

This clonotype was observed a handful of times. The chain recombines TRBV11-2 with TRBJ2-7, with 9 bases lining up with TRBD1. Germline lookup yields CDR1 SGHAT and CDR2 FQNNGV. The V and J ends lost 3 bases and 3 bases, in that order; junction bases with no gene match: 9. The CDR3 is 16 amino acids. The CDR3: CASSFVPGQGGYEQYF. The CDR3 coding sequence is TGTGCCAGCAGCTTCGTCCCGGGACAGGGTGGCTACGAGCAGTACTTC.

This clonotype has more than one count but fewer than ten. The chain recombines TRBV19 with TRBJ1-2; possibly TRBD1 for D (6 bases). The CDR3 has 12 residues. V lost 3 bases and J 6 bases, leaving 8 bases between the germline ends. In germline, CDR1 is LNHDA, CDR2 SQIVND (reference sequence). The CDR3 DNA follows: TGTGCCAGTAGTATCGGACAGCATGGCTACACCTTC. It yields the protein CASSIGQHGYTF.

This clonotype was seen many times. The V and J genes are TRBV14 and TRBJ2-7; TRBD1 might be the D (6 bases). V lost 1 base, J lost 3 bases, and 16 bases lay in between. This CDR3 contains 16 residues. Germline CDR1 is SGHDN and CDR2 is FVKESK. The CDR3 protein is CASSQGVTGRGYEQYF. DNA of the CDR3: TGTGCCAGCAGCCAAGGCGTTACGGGCAGGGGCTACGAGCAGTACTTC. The full variable domain, with the rest looked up from reference TRBV14 and TRBJ2-7, is EAGVTQFPSHSVIEKGQTVTLRCDPISGHDNLYWYRRVMGKEIKFLLHFVKESKQDESGMPNNRFLAERTGGTYSTLKVQPAELEDSGVYFCASSQGVTGRGYEQYFGPGTRLTVT.

As regards this clonotype: An end of the junction does not agree with germline; a read error may underlie this. The chain has TRBV2 and TRBJ1-6; D not resolved. Looked up from germline, CDR1 is SNHLY and CDR2 is FYNNEI. The CDR3 contains 15 residues. The CDR3 loop is CASSQTRGANSPPHF. The CDR3 DNA sequence: TGTGCCAGCAGTCAGACCAGAGGCGCTAATTCACCCCCCCACTTT.

This clonotype appeared a few times. The chain is built from TRBV10-3 and TRBJ2-2, with 9 positions matching TRBD2. The J segment lost 3 bases and the V segment lost 4 bases, leaving 6 bases of the junction unmatched. The CDR3 loop spans 16 amino acids. CDR1 and CDR2 (germline): ENHRY, SYGVKD. Written as DNA, the CDR3 is TGTGCCATCAGTGCCACTAGCGGGTTCGACACCGGGGAGCTGTTTTTT. It translates to CAISATSGFDTGELFF.

This clonotype has just a few counts. The chain carries TRBV19 and TRBJ1-1, with D perhaps matching TRBD1 (5 bases). The CDR3 is 15 residues long. Germline values: CDR1 LNHDA, CDR2 SQIVND (reference sequence). V lost 3 bases to trimming and J lost 10 bases, with 21 bases between them. The CDR3 region is CASSMEGDPRRGAFF. As DNA, the CDR3 is TGTGCCAGTAGTATGGAAGGGGACCCCCGAAGAGGAGCTTTCTTT. The variable domain in full, with the rest retrieved from reference TRBV19 and TRBJ1-1, is DGGITQSPKYLFRKEGQNVTLSCEQNLNHDAMYWYRQDPGQGLRLIYYSQIVNDFQKGDIAEGYSVSREKKESFPLTVTSAQKNPTAFYLCASSMEGDPRRGAFFGQGTRLTVV.

The V call is TRBV12-3 or TRBV12-4, the J call TRBJ1-3, with 7 bases that match TRBD1. The CDR3 length is 16 residues. The trim removed 7 bases at V and 0 bases at J, leaving 9 bases unmatched. CDR3 sequence (DNA): TGTGCCAGCACGGTTATAGGGGGCACCTCTGGAAACACCATATATTTT. Its translation: CASTVIGGTSGNTIYF.

Of note for this clonotype: An end of the junction does not agree with germline; a read error may underlie this. The chain joins TRBV19 to TRBJ2-5; D not resolved. CDR3 length equals 12 residues. Germline CDR1 LNHDA, CDR2 SQIVND (reference sequence). In DNA form, the CDR3 reads TGTGTCAGTAGGCAAATTGGCGAGACCCAGTACTTC. Translating gives CVSRQIGETQYF.